The clone carrying this T cell receptor beta chain was seen a handful of times. The target antigen is unknown. Making the TCR beta libraries involved quantitative 5'-RACE with molecular barcodes. TCRdb reprocessed the 5' RACE reads with MiXCR, giving one entry per CDR3 protein. This table holds about 480,000 distinct CDR3 sequences, approximately 17% found once. This entry is derived from a study of CD8 T cells in ankylosing spondylitis. Whole-study findings and limits: Characteristic of ankylosing spondylitis blood, it appeared, was a TCR beta motif comprising about eight highly homologous variants. Significantly higher representation of disease-linked clones was reported for matched ankylosing spondylitis synovial fluid.

The trim removed 1 base at V and 7 bases at J, leaving 13 bases unmatched. The CDR3 consists of 16 residues. In germline, CDR1 is LGHNA, CDR2 YNFKEQ. Source material: blood, either unsorted or a sorted T cell fraction (not recorded which). The sequence came from a male donor with ankylosing spondylitis. The genes are TRBV4-2 and TRBJ2-7, with TRBD1 matching over 7 bases. CDR3 nucleotides: TGTGCCAGCAGCCAAGCACTGACAGGGTGGCAACCGGAGCAGTACTTC. Amino acids: CASSQALTGWQPEQYF.